Following are 19 T cell receptor beta chains from one sample sequenced in a study of blood T cell repertoires in COVID-19. Produced via immunoSEQ multiplex PCR; TCRdb's table is partial and in-frame only. The sample lists around 100,000 clones, roughly 79% occurring once. The sample was peripheral blood. The origin of the receptors is a woman in her 70s with acute or convalescent COVID-19.

This chain joins TRBV7-3 and TRBJ2-1; tentatively, D is TRBD2 (6 bases). V lost 1 base to trimming and J lost 7 bases, with 14 bases between them. Germline CDR1 and CDR2: SGHTA and FQGTGA. This CDR3 is 15 amino acids long. This chain's CDR3 is CASSLNGGRINEQFF. For the CDR3, the DNA is TGTGCCAGCAGCTTAAATGGGGGGAGGATTAATGAGCAGTTCTTC. Full variable domain (missing parts from reference TRBV7-3 and TRBJ2-1): GAGVSQTPSNKVTEKGKYVELRCDPISGHTALYWYRQSLGQGPEFLIYFQGTGAADDSGLPNDRFFAVRPEGSVSTLKIQRTERGDSAVYLCASSLNGGRINEQFFGPGTRLTVL.

The rearrangement links TRBV5-5 to TRBJ2-5; 7 bases are shared with TRBD1. The CDR3 totals 15 residues. V lost 4 bases to trimming and J lost 6 bases; unmatched junction nucleotides: 12. The germline V gene has CDR1 SGHKS and CDR2 YYEKEE (reference sequence). CDR3 nucleotide sequence: TGTGCCAGCAGCGCAACTACGGGACAGATAAAGACCCAGTACTTC. Protein: CASSATTGQIKTQYF.

The chain carries TRBV11-2 and TRBJ1-6; D remains unclear. V dropped 4 bases and J dropped 7 bases, with 14 bases sitting between them. This CDR3 has 15 amino acids. The germline CDR1 and CDR2 sequences are SGHAT and FQNNGV. The CDR3 coding sequence is TGTGCCAGCAGCTCCCCGGACCGAGGGAATTCACCCCTCCACTTT. This translates into CASSSPDRGNSPLHF.

This clone has just a few counts. The chain joins TRBV9 to TRBJ1-1; the D gene is possibly TRBD1 (5 bases). The germline CDR1 and CDR2 sequences are SGDLS and YYNGEE. CDR3 length equals 13 residues. V shed 4 bases and J shed 4 bases, with 11 bases lying between them. In DNA form, the CDR3 reads TGTGCCAGCAGCACCCAGGGATCCACTGAAGCTTTCTTT. As protein: CASSTQGSTEAFF. Full variable domain (missing parts from reference TRBV9 and TRBJ1-1): DSGVTQTPKHLITATGQRVTLRCSPRSGDLSVYWYQQSLDQGLQFLIQYYNGEERAKGNILERFSAQQFPDLHSELNLSSLELGDSALYFCASSTQGSTEAFFGQGTRLTVV.

The chain links TRBV7-7 to TRBJ2-2, with TRBD1 matching over 7 bases. In germline, CDR1 is SSHAT, CDR2 FNYEAQ (reference sequence). Losses at the gene ends were 4 bases for V and 2 bases for J; bases not matched to a gene: 7. The CDR3 runs to 16 residues. The CDR3 region is CASSSTGTANTGELFF. CDR3 sequence (DNA): TGTGCCAGCAGCTCGACCGGGACAGCTAACACCGGGGAGCTGTTTTTT.

The V and J genes are TRBV5-4 and TRBJ1-1; D is ambiguous. Per germline, CDR1 SGHNT and CDR2 YYREEE (reference sequence). CDR3 length: 15 residues. Trimming removed 1 base from V and 1 base from J, with 11 bases in between. The CDR3 sequence: CASSLSGLANTEAFF. In DNA, the CDR3 is TGTGCCAGCAGCTTGTCAGGTTTGGCGAACACTGAAGCTTTCTTT. The variable domain in full, completed from reference TRBV5-4 and TRBJ1-1, reads ETGVTQSPTHLIKTRGQQVTLRCSSQSGHNTVSWYQQALGQGPQFIFQYYREEENGRGNFPPRFSGLQFPNYSSELNVNALELDDSALYLCASSLSGLANTEAFFGQGTRLTVV.

This clone was seen a single time. The V gene is TRBV12-5, the J gene TRBJ1-6; D call uncertain. Per germline, CDR1 LGHNT and CDR2 FRNRAP. The CDR3 loop spans 13 amino acids. The V and J ends lost 4 bases and 7 bases respectively, with 8 bases between them. As DNA, the CDR3 is TGTGCTAGTGGTTCTTATCCGAATTCACCCCTCCACTTT. Translated, it gives CASGSYPNSPLHF.

This clone was found a few times. This rearrangement joins TRBV5-4 to TRBJ1-2; TRBD1 matches at 7 bases. The length of the CDR3 is 13 residues. V lost 4 bases and J lost 6; bases outside the gene matches: 6. The germline V gene encodes CDR1 SGHNT and CDR2 YYREEE (reference sequence). As DNA, the CDR3 is TGTGCCAGCAGCATCGGACAGGACCATGGCTACACCTTC. It yields the protein CASSIGQDHGYTF. Using reference TRBV5-4 and TRBJ1-2 for the parts outside the CDR3, the full variable domain is ETGVTQSPTHLIKTRGQQVTLRCSSQSGHNTVSWYQQALGQGPQFIFQYYREEENGRGNFPPRFSGLQFPNYSSELNVNALELDDSALYLCASSIGQDHGYTFGSGTRLTVV.

The chain is built from TRBV10-3 and TRBJ1-5; the match to TRBD1 covers 7 bases. In germline, CDR1 is ENHRY, CDR2 SYGVKD. This CDR3 is built from 14 residues. V dropped 3 bases and J dropped 4; count of bases not matched to a gene: 3. The CDR3 nucleotides read TGTGCCATCAGTGACGAGGGGGCAAATCAGCCCCAGCATTTT. Translated, it gives CAISDEGANQPQHF.

V usage is TRBV2 and J usage is TRBJ2-1; 9 nucleotides align to TRBD2. Germline CDR1 SNHLY, CDR2 FYNNEI. Losses at the gene ends were 2 bases for V and 15 bases for J; bases not matched to a gene: 2. CDR3 length: 11 amino acids. CDR3 nucleotide sequence: TGTGCCAGCAGTGAAAGCGGGGGGAGGTTCTTC. Its protein is CASSESGGRFF.

The chain carries TRBV2 and TRBJ1-6, with unresolved D. Between the trimmed V and J ends, which lost 6 bases and 13 bases, there was a span of 19 bases. The CDR3 is 14 amino acids. Germline V lookup: CDR1 SNHLY, CDR2 FYNNEI. CDR3 amino acids: CASRTLTEVWPLHF. CDR3 bases: TGTGCCAGCAGGACCTTGACTGAGGTCTGGCCCCTCCACTTT.

This chain connects TRBV30 to TRBJ2-1; perhaps TRBD2 as D (6 bases). The CDR3 contains 14 residues. The V gene's germline CDR1 is GTSNPN and CDR2 SVGIG (reference sequence). Trimming cost V 3 bases and J 8 bases, with 17 bases left between them. CDR3 protein: CAWRGEGTRHEQFF. The CDR3 DNA follows: TGTGCCTGGAGGGGGGAAGGGACTCGCCATGAGCAGTTCTTC.

This sequence joins TRBV2 and TRBJ1-4, with TRBD1 as a possible D gene (5 bases). The CDR3 is made up of 13 amino acids. Trimming left V 7 bases short and J 8 bases short, with 14 bases between. Per the germline V gene, CDR1 is SNHLY and CDR2 is FYNNEI. The CDR3 is CASNLQGWEKLFF. The CDR3 DNA sequence: TGTGCCAGCAACCTCCAGGGTTGGGAAAAACTGTTTTTT.

The chain links TRBV9 to TRBJ1-5; 7 bases map to TRBD1. V shed 4 bases, J shed 4 bases, and the junction held 8 bases outside the gene matches. Per germline, CDR1 SGDLS and CDR2 YYNGEE. CDR3 size: 15 residues. The CDR3 region has the DNA TGTGCCAGCAGCTCCACGGGACAGAGAAATCAGCCCCAGCATTTT. This gives the protein CASSSTGQRNQPQHF.

The chain uses TRBV30 and TRBJ2-5, with TRBD2 as a possible D gene (5 bases). CDR1 and CDR2 (germline): GTSNPN, SVGIG (reference sequence). There are 11 residues in the CDR3. V shed 5 bases and J shed 7 bases, with 11 bases lying between them. The CDR3 nucleotides are TGTGCCTGGGAAGCGAGGGCGACCCAGTACTTC. It codes for CAWEARATQYF.

This chain uses TRBV18 with TRBJ1-1, with D possibly matching TRBD1 (5 bases). Trimming took off 1 base at V and 4 bases at J, with 10 bases between the two ends. Germline V CDR1 and CDR2: KGHSH, LQKENI. CDR3 length equals 14 residues. CDR3 DNA sequence: TGTGCCAGCTCACCACGAATGGGGCCCACTGAAGCTTTCTTT. Translation gives CASSPRMGPTEAFF.

V and J are TRBV19 and TRBJ2-2; 7 bases are a match to TRBD2. The CDR3 consists of 16 residues. From germline, CDR1 is LNHDA and CDR2 SQIVND (reference sequence). The trim removed 6 bases at V and 0 bases at J, leaving 7 bases unmatched. The CDR3 here is CASSLSSGSNTGELFF. In DNA, the CDR3 is TGTGCCAGTAGCCTCTCTAGCGGATCGAACACCGGGGAGCTGTTTTTT.

The rearrangement joins TRBV28 to TRBJ1-1; D is perhaps TRBD1 (5 bases). Germline values: CDR1 MDHEN, CDR2 SYDVKM. V was shortened by 7 bases and J by 0 bases, with 12 bases between the two germline ends. This CDR3 is 14 amino acids long. CDR3 amino acids: CASTTPGMNTEAFF. The DNA for the CDR3 is TGTGCCAGCACTACACCAGGGATGAACACTGAAGCTTTCTTT. Variable domain in full (rest from reference TRBV28 and TRBJ1-1): DVKVTQSSRYLVKRTGEKVFLECVQDMDHENMFWYRQDPGLGLRLIYFSYDVKMKEKGDIPEGYSVSREKKERFSLILESASTNQTSMYLCASTTPGMNTEAFFGQGTRLTVV.

The chain couples TRBV19 to TRBJ1-2; possibly TRBD1 for D (5 bases). Per germline, CDR1 LNHDA and CDR2 SQIVND (reference sequence). Trimming took 4 bases from V and 7 from J, leaving 16 bases between them. This CDR3 spans 14 amino acids. CDR3 nucleotide sequence: TGTGCCAGTAGTAGCGGGACTCTCCATCGTGGCTACACCTTC. Its protein is CASSSGTLHRGYTF.